This T cell receptor (beta chain) appears in the sequencing data of a study of CD8 T cells in Susac syndrome. The germline gives CDR1 SGHNT, CDR2 YYREEE (reference sequence). Trimming removed 3 bases from V and 6 bases from J, with 13 bases in between. This CDR3 comprises 13 residues. When the RNA was reverse transcribed, random hexamers were used with an input of about 0.45 to 1 ug. TCRdb re-derived calls from the immunoSEQ multiplex PCR reads in MiXCR, one entry per CDR3 protein. Seen here are approximately 80,000 distinct CDR3 sequences, roughly 94% observed once, and the top ten hold approximately 0.49%. Negative isolation yielded CD8+ and CD4+ T cells; FACS enriched TEMRA cells.

The V and J genes are TRBV5-4 and TRBJ2-7; D unresolved. Material for sequencing was CD8+ T cells from PBMCs. The TCR sequence derives from a human donor with Susac syndrome. CDR3 protein: CASSSPLNVEQYF. The CDR3 DNA is TGTGCCAGCAGCTCCCCACTCAATGTCGAGCAGTACTTC.